This T cell receptor beta chain is from a study of blood T cell repertoires in COVID-19. For the study at large: The study drew acute and convalescent COVID-19 samples from the United States, Italy and Spain. In each case, the material was cDNA or gDNA derived from T cells, B-cell-depleted T cells, or PBMCs.

Sequencing was performed with immunoSEQ multiplex PCR; in TCRdb, only in-frame clones are kept and a portion is missing. The table shows 50,000 to 65,000 clones, with approximately 90% occurring only once. Trimming removed 3 bases at V and 4 bases at J, with 13 bases between. The germline V gene has CDR1 SGDLS and CDR2 YYNGEE. This CDR3 comprises 15 residues. Sequenced material: peripheral blood. The source of this sequence is a human donor in a cohort sampled during active COVID-19. This rearrangement joins TRBV9 to TRBJ2-2, with a tentative D call TRBD1 (6 bases). The CDR3 region is CASSEQGSGTGELFF. CDR3 DNA: TGTGCCAGCAGCGAACAGGGTTCGGGCACCGGGGAGCTGTTTTTT.